The 28 T cell receptor beta chains listed next were all sequenced from one sample in a study of shared clonotypes between healthy human individuals (dated by TCRdb to 2018 to 2020). CD8 naive samples were CD45RO-negative cells positively selected for CCR7, giving a CD45RA+CCR7+ population that excluded TemRA cells. The protocol used for the library was the immunoSEQ multiplex PCR assay. TCRdb carries this immuneACCESS record with in-frame sequences only. Its versions omit some clonotypes, under half of them owing to an unresolved V gene in the studies checked, with the rest unexplained. In all, the sample holds about 1,800,000 clones, and approximately 95% of those were seen once. The ten largest clones take up around 1.2% of the sample. Source material: naive CD8+ T cells sorted from blood. The cell subset or site tag for this specimen amounts to: CD45RA+CCR7+. These receptors were obtained from a man aged 18 to 29 in good health.

The V call is TRBV5-6, the J call TRBJ2-3; D unclear. Germline CDR1 SGHDT, CDR2 YYEEEE. V was pared by 0 bases and J by 7 bases, with 9 bases between. CDR3 size: 13 residues. CDR3 DNA sequence: TGTGCCAGCAGCTTGGAGGGTCTGTATACGCAGTATTTT. It specifies CASSLEGLYTQYF.

Comments on this clone: A junction boundary mismatches the germline segment, possibly from a read error. The chain uses TRBV11-2 and TRBJ1-1; 8 nucleotides agree with TRBD1. Per germline, CDR1 SGHAT and CDR2 FQNNGV. This CDR3 comprises 14 residues. The CDR3 protein is CASSGRQGSARSGF. The CDR3 nucleotides are TGTGCCAGCAGTGGCCGACAGGGGTCAGCCCGATCAGGGTTT.

CDR3 nucleotide sequence: TGTGCCAGCAGTGAAGCCGGAACTATATTGTGGAGCGAGCAGTACTTC. Protein product: CASSEAGTILWSEQYF. V is TRBV2 and J is TRBJ2-7; the D is unclear. The V end was cut by 0 bases, the J end by 6 bases, with 18 bases between. Germline V lookup: CDR1 SNHLY, CDR2 FYNNEI. The CDR3 loop spans 16 amino acids.

The chain links TRBV28 to TRBJ1-2, with TRBD1 matching 9 bases. The length of the CDR3 is 14 residues. Trimming cost V 3 bases and J 7 bases; bases outside gene matches: 6. The germline gives CDR1 MDHEN, CDR2 SYDVKM. The CDR3 is CASSFPGQGSGYTF. CDR3 DNA: TGTGCCAGCAGTTTCCCGGGACAGGGTTCTGGCTACACCTTC.

The J gene is TRBJ2-1, the V gene TRBV4-2, with D perhaps TRBD2 (6 bases). The CDR3 runs 12 residues. The germline V gene has CDR1 LGHNA and CDR2 YNFKEQ. V lost 1 base to trimming and J lost 10 bases, with 8 bases between them. CDR3: CASSQGGGEQFF. The CDR3 DNA reads as TGTGCCAGCAGCCAAGGTGGAGGGGAGCAGTTCTTC.

The chain employs TRBV19 and TRBJ1-1; 8 bases align to TRBD1. The germline CDR1 and CDR2 sequences are LNHDA and SQIVND (reference sequence). V lost 5 bases and J lost 8; bases outside the gene matches: 13. CDR3 length equals 15 residues. DNA of the CDR3: TGTGCCAGTAGTCCAGGACAGGGAACCATGACGGAAGCTTTCTTT. The encoded protein is CASSPGQGTMTEAFF. Combining the CDR3 with reference TRBV19 and TRBJ1-1 gives the whole variable domain DGGITQSPKYLFRKEGQNVTLSCEQNLNHDAMYWYRQDPGQGLRLIYYSQIVNDFQKGDIAEGYSVSREKKESFPLTVTSAQKNPTAFYLCASSPGQGTMTEAFFGQGTRLTVV.

The genes are TRBV6-6 and TRBJ2-1; 7 bases are shared with TRBD1. The CDR3 runs to 14 residues. After removal of 6 bases from V and 3 bases from J, the junction contained 5 bases not matched to a gene. The germline V gene encodes CDR1 MNHNY and CDR2 SVGAGI (reference sequence). CDR3 residues: CASRKTGVYNEQFF. The DNA for the CDR3 is TGTGCCAGCAGGAAAACAGGGGTCTACAATGAGCAGTTCTTC.

This sequence joins TRBV7-9 and TRBJ2-7, with TRBD2 identical over 8 bases. The V gene end was trimmed by 6 bases and the J gene end by 2 bases; junction bases not matched to a gene: 3. This CDR3 is 13 amino acids long. Germline V gene sequence: CDR1 SEHNR, CDR2 FQNEAQ (reference sequence). CDR3 loop: CASSGGRTYEQYF. The CDR3 DNA is TGTGCCAGCAGTGGCGGGAGGACCTACGAGCAGTACTTC.

This chain joins TRBV7-9 and TRBJ1-2, with D possibly TRBD1 on 5 matching bases. With 5 bases removed from V and 3 bases from J, the gap between germline ends came to 10 bases. This CDR3 has 13 residues. Germline V gene sequence: CDR1 SEHNR, CDR2 FQNEAQ (reference sequence). CDR3 DNA sequence: TGTGCCAGCAGCCCCGACAGTGACTATGGCTACACCTTC. As protein: CASSPDSDYGYTF. Drawing the rest from reference TRBV7-9 and TRBJ1-2, the complete variable domain is DTGVSQNPRHKITKRGQNVTFRCDPISEHNRLYWYRQTLGQGPEFLTYFQNEAQLEKSRLLSDRFSAERPKGSFSTLEIQRTEQGDSAMYLCASSPDSDYGYTFGSGTRLTVV.

The genes are TRBV7-9 and TRBJ2-7; 10 bases are shared with TRBD2. CDR1 is SEHNR, CDR2 FQNEAQ, per germline (reference sequence). The V gene end was trimmed by 8 bases and the J gene end by 5 bases; junction bases not matched to a gene: 6. The CDR3 is 13 amino acids. The CDR3 region is CASSSGRLDEQYF. The CDR3 coding sequence is TGTGCCAGCTCTAGCGGGAGACTGGACGAGCAGTACTTC.

V usage is TRBV11-2 and J usage is TRBJ1-2, with D possibly TRBD1 on 6 matching bases. V dropped 6 bases and J dropped 4 bases, with 24 bases sitting between them. The CDR3 is 17 residues long. Germline CDR1 is SGHAT and CDR2 is FQNNGV. The CDR3 DNA reads as TGTGCCAGCAGTTCCCGGGGGCCTACTCAAATAGCCTATGGCTACACCTTC. Amino acid sequence: CASSSRGPTQIAYGYTF.

The chain joins TRBV7-9 to TRBJ2-3; D remains ambiguous. V was pared by 1 base and J by 1 base, with 6 bases between. The V gene's germline CDR1 is SEHNR and CDR2 FQNEAQ (reference sequence). This CDR3 is 14 amino acids long. In DNA, the CDR3 is TGTGCCAGCAGCTTAGGATGGGGCACAGATACGCAGTATTTT. Its protein product is CASSLGWGTDTQYF.

The chain is built from TRBV7-3 and TRBJ1-1, with a weak D call TRBD1 (5 bases). The germline V and J ends were trimmed by 5 bases and 7 bases, with 14 bases remaining between them. Germline lookup yields CDR1 SGHTA and CDR2 FQGTGA. The CDR3 has 13 residues. The CDR3: CASSPAATDEAFF. CDR3 coding DNA: TGTGCCAGCAGCCCCGCCGCGACAGATGAAGCTTTCTTT.

The V and J genes are TRBV4-1 and TRBJ2-1; a possible D gene is TRBD2 (7 bases). This CDR3 is built from 16 residues. Germline CDR1 is MGHRA and CDR2 is YSYEKL. V lost 1 base and J 7 bases, leaving 17 bases between the germline ends. DNA for the CDR3: TGCGCCAGCAGCCAAGTAGGGGGGGCTGGGTGGAATGAGCAGTTCTTC. This translates into CASSQVGGAGWNEQFF.

The chain recombines TRBV12-5 with TRBJ2-1; 7 bases map to TRBD1. The CDR3 spans 12 residues. CDR1 LGHNT and CDR2 FRNRAP come from the germline V gene. Trimming took 3 bases from V and 10 from J; bases not matched to a gene: 3. CDR3 loop: CASGFETGEQFF. CDR3 nucleotide sequence: TGTGCTAGTGGTTTTGAGACAGGGGAGCAGTTCTTC.

The chain has TRBV25-1 and TRBJ2-7, with 8 bases that match TRBD1. Per germline, CDR1 MGHDK and CDR2 SYGVNS. V shed 7 bases and J 0 bases; nucleotides not matched to a gene: 14. This CDR3 has 17 amino acids. The CDR3 here is CASIPDRDLAFSYEQYF. CDR3 bases: TGTGCCAGCATTCCGGACAGGGATCTCGCTTTCTCCTACGAGCAGTACTTC.

The chain is built from TRBV12-5 and TRBJ1-5, with D uncertain. CDR3 size: 18 residues. In germline, CDR1 is LGHNT, CDR2 FRNRAP. Trimming removed 0 bases from V and 0 bases from J, with 15 bases in between. CDR3 protein: CASGLVETDQYSNQPQHF. DNA of the CDR3: TGTGCTAGTGGTTTGGTAGAAACGGACCAGTATAGCAATCAGCCCCAGCATTTT.

J is TRBJ2-1 and V is TRBV19; 9 bases are shared with TRBD2. Germline values: CDR1 LNHDA, CDR2 SQIVND (reference sequence). Trimming removed 4 bases from V and 10 bases from J; junction bases left unmatched: 11. The CDR3 is 15 amino acids. CDR3 bases: TGTGCCAGTAGTAGGGGGACTAGCCCGAATTGGGAGCAGTTCTTC. It is translated as CASSRGTSPNWEQFF.

Note on this clone: Distinct nucleotide sequences in the sample also encode this CDR3. This chain connects TRBV4-3 to TRBJ2-7, with 8 bases that match TRBD1. V lost 1 base, J lost 4 bases, and 3 bases stayed unmatched. Germline V gene lookup returns CDR1 LGHNA and CDR2 YSLEER. The CDR3 covers 14 residues. The CDR3 protein is CASSQGTGLYEQYF. The CDR3 nucleotides read TGCGCCAGCAGCCAAGGGACAGGGCTGTACGAGCAGTACTTC.

The CDR3 protein is CASSSEGNQPQHF. As DNA, the CDR3 is TGTGCCAGCAGCAGCGAGGGAAATCAGCCCCAGCATTTT. The chain joins TRBV5-6 to TRBJ1-5; no clear D. This CDR3 is built from 13 residues. V lost 4 bases and J 4 bases, leaving 9 bases between the germline ends. Germline V lookup: CDR1 SGHDT, CDR2 YYEEEE.

The rearrangement uses TRBV28 and TRBJ2-2; D not certain. Germline V gene lookup returns CDR1 MDHEN and CDR2 SYDVKM. The CDR3 consists of 17 residues. The V end was cut by 5 bases, the J end by 5 bases, with 21 bases between. The CDR3, as DNA: TGTGCCAGCAGTCCAGGTATGCGAATGGAACTGACCGGGGAGCTGTTTTTT. This translates into CASSPGMRMELTGELFF.

The chain has TRBV11-2 and TRBJ2-5; 9 bases are a match to TRBD1. After removal of 6 bases from V and 5 bases from J, the junction contained 7 bases not matched to a gene. Germline V gene lookup returns CDR1 SGHAT and CDR2 FQNNGV. The CDR3 extends over 14 amino acids. The DNA for the CDR3 is TGTGCCAGCAGTTGGACAGGGGTCCAGGAGACCCAGTACTTC. This sequence encodes CASSWTGVQETQYF.

Regarding this clone: The same CDR3 also results from other DNA sequences found in this sample. DNA for the CDR3: TGTGCCAGCAGCACCGGACAGGGAATCTACGAGCAGTACTTC. It encodes CASSTGQGIYEQYF. The chain couples TRBV27 to TRBJ2-7; 8 bases line up with TRBD1. Germline V gene lookup returns CDR1 MNHEY and CDR2 SMNVEV (reference sequence). The CDR3 is 14 residues long. J gave up 3 bases and V 6 bases, and 7 bases lay outside the gene matches.

With regard to this clone: The sample holds other DNA sequences that translate to the same CDR3. This sequence joins TRBV9 and TRBJ2-7; TRBD2 matches 13 bases. V lost 4 bases, J lost 0 bases, and 4 bases stayed unmatched. The germline V gene has CDR1 SGDLS and CDR2 YYNGEE. This CDR3 has 16 amino acids. The CDR3 is CASSLGTSGISYEQYF. In nucleotides, the CDR3 is TGTGCCAGCAGCTTAGGGACTAGCGGGATCTCCTACGAGCAGTACTTC.

The chain joins TRBV7-9 to TRBJ1-2, with 11 bases that match TRBD1. The V gene end was trimmed by 5 bases and the J gene end by 3 bases; junction bases not matched to a gene: 8. The CDR3 loop spans 16 amino acids. Germline loops: CDR1 SEHNR, CDR2 FQNEAQ (reference sequence). CDR3 nucleotide sequence: TGTGCCAGCAGCCCAGGTGGGGGACAGGGGGACTATGGCTACACCTTC. Encoded protein: CASSPGGGQGDYGYTF.

J is TRBJ2-7 and V is TRBV27; 9 bases map to TRBD2. Looked up from germline, CDR1 is MNHEY and CDR2 is SMNVEV (reference sequence). V shed 2 bases, J shed 6 bases, and the junction held 5 bases outside the gene matches. The CDR3 has 14 amino acids. DNA for the CDR3: TGTGCCAGCAGTTTACTAGCGGGATCGGTCGAGCAGTACTTC. Translating it yields CASSLLAGSVEQYF.

This chain joins TRBV7-9 and TRBJ2-2; D gene uncertain. CDR1 is SEHNR and CDR2 is FQNEAQ in the germline V gene (reference sequence). CDR3 size: 14 residues. V lost 1 base and J 0 bases, leaving 3 bases between the germline ends. CDR3 nucleotide sequence: TGTGCCAGCAGCTTAGTCTCGAACACCGGGGAGCTGTTTTTT. Translation: CASSLVSNTGELFF.

This clone was seen just once. The chain links TRBV27 to TRBJ2-5; maybe TRBD1 (6 bases). The V end was cut by 4 bases, the J end by 5 bases, with 23 bases between. Germline V lookup: CDR1 MNHEY, CDR2 SMNVEV (reference sequence). This CDR3 contains 17 residues. The CDR3, as DNA: TGTGCCAGCAGTTCGGTTTTGGACAGAGAAGGAGTGGAGACCCAGTACTTC. Translated, it gives CASSSVLDREGVETQYF.